This TCR beta chain is from a study of blood T cell repertoires in COVID-19. Study at large: Sites across the United States, Italy and Spain contributed samples from acute and convalescent COVID-19.

Authors' data handling: Estimated nucleated cell counts came from reference gene primer amplification. TCRdb's copy holds only in-frame clones and misses some; the assay was immunoSEQ multiplex PCR. That table is the source of V, J and clone size, and D and trimming were worked out from the DNA. The sample comprises about 80,000 clones, about 80% of which are singletons, and more than 10% rests with the top ten. CDR3 length: 16 residues. With 4 bases clipped from V and 3 bases from J, the junction kept 9 bases outside the gene matches. Germline values: CDR1 SNHLY, CDR2 FYNNEI. V gene TRBV2 combines with J gene TRBJ2-1; 7 bases agree with TRBD2. The receptor comes from a woman aged 35 to 49 with active or convalescent COVID-19. The sample was peripheral blood. The CDR3 DNA reads as TGTGCCAGCAGTGGAGGAAATAGCGGGTTCTACAATGAGCAGTTCTTC. Protein: CASSGGNSGFYNEQFF.